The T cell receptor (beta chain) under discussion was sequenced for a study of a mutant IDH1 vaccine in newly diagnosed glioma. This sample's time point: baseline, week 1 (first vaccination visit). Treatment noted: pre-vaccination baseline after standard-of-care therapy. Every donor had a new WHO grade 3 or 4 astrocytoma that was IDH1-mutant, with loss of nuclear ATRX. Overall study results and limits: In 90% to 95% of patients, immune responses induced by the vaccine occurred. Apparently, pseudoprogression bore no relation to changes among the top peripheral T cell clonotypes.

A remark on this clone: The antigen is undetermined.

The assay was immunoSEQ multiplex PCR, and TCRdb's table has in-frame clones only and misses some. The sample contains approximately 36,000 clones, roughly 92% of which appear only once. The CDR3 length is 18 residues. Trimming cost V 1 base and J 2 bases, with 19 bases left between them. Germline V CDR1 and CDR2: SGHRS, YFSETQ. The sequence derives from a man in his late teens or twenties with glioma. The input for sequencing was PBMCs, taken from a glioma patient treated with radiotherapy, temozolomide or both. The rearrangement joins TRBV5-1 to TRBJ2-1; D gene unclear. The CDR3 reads CASSLHSVPVPTYNEQFF. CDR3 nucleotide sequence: TGCGCCAGCAGCTTGCATTCGGTCCCGGTACCTACCTACAATGAGCAGTTCTTC.